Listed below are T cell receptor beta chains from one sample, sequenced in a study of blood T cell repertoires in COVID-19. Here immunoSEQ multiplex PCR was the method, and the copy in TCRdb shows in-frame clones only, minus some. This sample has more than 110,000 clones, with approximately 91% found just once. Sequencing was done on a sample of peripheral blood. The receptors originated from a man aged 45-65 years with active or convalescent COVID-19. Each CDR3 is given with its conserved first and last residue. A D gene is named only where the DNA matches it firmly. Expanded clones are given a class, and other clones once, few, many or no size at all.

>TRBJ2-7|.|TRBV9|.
TGTGCCAGCAGCCGCACAGGGTTTCCCTACGAGCAGTACTTC
CASSRTGFPYEQYF
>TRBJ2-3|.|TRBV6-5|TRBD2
TGTGCCAGCAGTTACGGGGGGGGAGGGTCCCTTTCTTTT
CASSYGGGGSLSF
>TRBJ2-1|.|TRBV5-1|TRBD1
TGCGCCAGCAGTAGACAGGGGGGAAATGAGCAGTTCTTC
CASSRQGGNEQFF
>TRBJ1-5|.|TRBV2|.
TGTGCCAGCAGTGCCAGGATGAATCAGCCCCAGCATTTT
CASSARMNQPQHF
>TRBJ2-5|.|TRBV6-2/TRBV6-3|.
TGTGCCAGCAGTTACCCCGGGGGGCGGAAGACCCAGTACTTC
CASSYPGGRKTQYF
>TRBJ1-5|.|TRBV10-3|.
TGTGCCATCAGTGAGTCGCGTTTCCAGGCAGATCAGCCCCAGCATTTT
CAISESRFQADQPQHF
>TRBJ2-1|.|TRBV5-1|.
TGCGCCAGCAGCGGTCGATGGTGGGGGCCCCCGGGTGAGCAGTTCTTC
CASSGRWWGPPGEQFF
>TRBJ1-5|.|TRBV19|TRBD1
TGTGCCAGTAGTATGGGACAGGACAATCAGCCCCAGCATTTT
CASSMGQDNQPQHF
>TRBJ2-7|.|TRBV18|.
TGTGCCAGCTCACCTTCAGGGGACGAGCAGTACTTC
CASSPSGDEQYF
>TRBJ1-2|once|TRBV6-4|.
TGTGCCAGCAGTGAGCAGGGCGGCTATGGCTACACCTTC
CASSEQGGYGYTF
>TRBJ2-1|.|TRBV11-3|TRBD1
TGTGCCAGCAGCTTCACGACAGGGACGGACTACAATGAGCAGTTCTTC
CASSFTTGTDYNEQFF
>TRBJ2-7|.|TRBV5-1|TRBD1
TGCGCCAGCAGCGTAGAAGGGGGCGGGCAGTACTTC
CASSVEGGGQYF
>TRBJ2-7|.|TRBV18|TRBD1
TGTGCCAGCTCACCACCGACAGGGAATTCCTACGAGCAGTACTTC
CASSPPTGNSYEQYF
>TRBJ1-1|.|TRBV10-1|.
TGCGCCAGCAGTGAAAGCTCCTTGAACACTGAAGCTTTCTTT
CASSESSLNTEAFF
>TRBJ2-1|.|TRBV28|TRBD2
TGTGCCAGCAGTTTACCCCTAGGGGCCCTTCTAGCGGGAGGGTACAATGAGCAGTTCTTC
CASSLPLGALLAGGYNEQFF
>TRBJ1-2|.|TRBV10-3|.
TGTGCCATCAGTGAGGCTGAGGACTATGGCTACACCTTC
CAISEAEDYGYTF
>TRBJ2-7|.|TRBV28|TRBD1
TGTGCCAGCAGTTTATTGACAGGGGGGATCGGGGAGCAGTACTTC
CASSLLTGGIGEQYF
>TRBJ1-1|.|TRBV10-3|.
TGTGCCATCAGTGAGTCGGTTACAGGGTCCGACACTGAAGCTTTCTTT
CAISESVTGSDTEAFF
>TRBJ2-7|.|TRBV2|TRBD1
TGTGCCAGCCGTAAGACAGGGCTTACCTACGAGCAGTACTTC
CASRKTGLTYEQYF
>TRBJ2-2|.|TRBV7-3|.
TGTGCCAGCAGCTTAGTCGACACCGGGGAGCTGTTTTTT
CASSLVDTGELFF
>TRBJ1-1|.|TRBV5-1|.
TGCGCCAGCAGCTTGACCGAACTCAACACTGAAGCTTTCTTT
CASSLTELNTEAFF
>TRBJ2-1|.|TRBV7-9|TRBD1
TGTGCCAGCAGCAGTCAACAGGGGGCGTATGAGCAGTTCTTC
CASSSQQGAYEQFF
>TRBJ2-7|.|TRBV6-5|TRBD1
TGTGCCAGCAGTTTACGACAGGGTAGATTCATCCACGAGCAGTACTTC
CASSLRQGRFIHEQYF
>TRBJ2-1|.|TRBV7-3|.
TGTGCCAGCAGTCGCGGGCACCGATCCTACAATGAGCAGTTCTTC
CASSRGHRSYNEQFF
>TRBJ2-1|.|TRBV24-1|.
TGTGCCACCAGTCGGGCCGAAGGGGGAACGTACAATGAGCAGTTCTTC
CATSRAEGGTYNEQFF
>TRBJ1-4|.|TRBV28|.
TGTGCCACCCTAAGGGGTCGTGAAAAACTGTTTTTT
CATLRGREKLFF
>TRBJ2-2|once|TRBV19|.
TGTGCCAGTAAGGATGGGCAGGACTTGAACACCGGGGAGCTGTTTTTT
CASKDGQDLNTGELFF
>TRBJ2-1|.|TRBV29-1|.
TGCAGCGTTGCAATGCAGATATACAATGAGCAGTTCTTC
CSVAMQIYNEQFF
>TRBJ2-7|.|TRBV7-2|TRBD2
TGTGCCAGCAGCCCGACTAGCGGGAAGTCCTACGAGCAGTACTTC
CASSPTSGKSYEQYF
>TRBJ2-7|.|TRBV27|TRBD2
TGTGCCAGCAGGGTGCGGGTGACTAGCGCGGACACCTACGAGCAGTACTTC
CASRVRVTSADTYEQYF
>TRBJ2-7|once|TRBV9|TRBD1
TGTGCCAGCAGCCCAGACCCCACAGGGGCTACCTACGAGCAGTACTTC
CASSPDPTGATYEQYF
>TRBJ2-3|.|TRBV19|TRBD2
TGTGCCAGTAGTGTCTGGGGCGGGAGACTGGAAGATACGCAGTATTTT
CASSVWGGRLEDTQYF
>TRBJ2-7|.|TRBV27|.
TGTGCCAGCGGGGGGACAGCTTTCTACGAGCAGTACTTC
CASGGTAFYEQYF
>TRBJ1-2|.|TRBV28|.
TGTGCCAGCAGTCCTGGTACTCATGATGGCTACACCTTC
CASSPGTHDGYTF
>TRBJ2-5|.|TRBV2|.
TGTGCCAGCAGTGAAGCGCTTCTAGGGGACCAAGAGACCCAGTACTTC
CASSEALLGDQETQYF
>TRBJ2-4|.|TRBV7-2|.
TGTGCCAGCAGCGACCGGGTCAAAGACCCCCTTCTAGCCAAAAACATTCAGTACTTC
CASSDRVKDPLLAKNIQYF
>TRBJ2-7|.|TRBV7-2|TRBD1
TGTGCCAGCAGCCTACAGGGGTCCGCAGGTGAAAAAGAGCAGTACTTC
CASSLQGSAGEKEQYF
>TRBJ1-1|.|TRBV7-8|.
TGTGCCAGCAGCCCCCTGGCAGGGGCGATTGTGAGGATGGATACTGAAGCTTTCTTT
CASSPLAGAIVRMDTEAFF
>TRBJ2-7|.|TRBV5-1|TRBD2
TGCGCCAGCGCCGGAGCTAGCGGGTCCTACGAGCAGTACTTC
CASAGASGSYEQYF
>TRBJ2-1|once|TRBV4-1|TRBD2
TGCGCCAGCAGCCGTACTACTAGCGGGATTTACAATGAGCAGTTCTTC
CASSRTTSGIYNEQFF
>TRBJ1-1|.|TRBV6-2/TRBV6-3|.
TGTGCCAGCAGTTACGACATAGAGAACACTGAAGCTTTCTTT
CASSYDIENTEAFF
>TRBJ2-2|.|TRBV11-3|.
TGTGCCAGCAGCTTGGGTTGGACAAGGACAGCGAACACCGGGGAGCTGTTTTTT
CASSLGWTRTANTGELFF
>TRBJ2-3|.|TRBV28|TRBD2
TGTGCCAGCAGTCGGACTAGCTTTCGCACAGATACGCAGTATTTT
CASSRTSFRTDTQYF
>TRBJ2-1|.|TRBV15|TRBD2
TGTGCCACCAGCAGAGATCCTAGCGGGAGGGCGAGGCAGTTCTTC
CATSRDPSGRARQFF
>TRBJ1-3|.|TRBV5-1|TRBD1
TGCGCCAGCAGCAACCGACAGGGTTTATACGGAAACACCATATATTTT
CASSNRQGLYGNTIYF
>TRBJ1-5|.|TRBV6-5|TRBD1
TGTGCCAGCAGTTCGACAGGGGGCTATCAGCCCCAGCATTTT
CASSSTGGYQPQHF
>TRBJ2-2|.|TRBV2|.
TGTGCCAGCAGGGGGGGAGAGTTCAACACCGGGGAGCTGTTTTTT
CASRGGEFNTGELFF
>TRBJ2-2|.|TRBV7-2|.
TGTGCCAGCAGCTTAGTACCGGGACTCAACACCGGGGAGCTGTTTTTT
CASSLVPGLNTGELFF
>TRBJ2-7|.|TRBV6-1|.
TGTGCCAGCAGTGAAAGAAATACGGAGATCTCCTACGAGCAGTACTTC
CASSERNTEISYEQYF
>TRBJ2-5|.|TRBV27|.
TGTGCCAGCGGGCCACCTTGGGAAGAGACCCAGTACTTC
CASGPPWEETQYF
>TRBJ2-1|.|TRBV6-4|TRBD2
TGTGCCAGCAGTGCGGGACTAGCTGGGACTGAGCAGTTCTTC
CASSAGLAGTEQFF